The 23 T cell receptor beta chains given below trace back to one sample, sequenced in a study of technical replicates of blood from four donors. Method: immunoSEQ multiplex PCR; TCRdb's copy keeps in-frame clones and lacks some. The table records about 60,000 clones, around 87% of them present only once. The sample comprised PBMCs. These receptors originate from a human donor in good health. Some clones in this sample may be carry-over from other donors' samples.

V is TRBV5-1 and J is TRBJ2-1; 7 positions agree with TRBD1. The CDR3 is 15 amino acids. Trimming cost V 0 bases and J 5 bases; bases outside gene matches: 5. Germline-derived CDR1 and CDR2 are SGHRS and YFSETQ. The CDR3, as DNA: TGCGCCAGCAGCTTGGCCGAGACAGGGAACAATGAGCAGTTCTTC. Amino acids: CASSLAETGNNEQFF.

This chain connects TRBV19 to TRBJ1-6, with 8 bases fitting TRBD1. V was pared by 3 bases and J by 9 bases, with 7 bases of the junction left unmatched. Looked up from germline, CDR1 is LNHDA and CDR2 is SQIVND (reference sequence). CDR3 length equals 15 residues. The chain's CDR3 is CASSIVAGGGSPLHF. The CDR3 DNA is TGTGCCAGTAGTATTGTGGCAGGGGGCGGTTCACCCCTCCACTTT.

V gene TRBV2 combines with J gene TRBJ2-2; D is possibly TRBD2 (5 bases). V was trimmed by 8 bases and J by 0 bases, leaving 13 bases between them. Germline V gene sequence: CDR1 SNHLY, CDR2 FYNNEI. This CDR3 region has 15 residues. The CDR3 is CASGVASANTGELFF. DNA for the CDR3: TGTGCCAGCGGGGTAGCGTCTGCGAACACCGGGGAGCTGTTTTTT.

This chain links TRBV10-3 with TRBJ1-2; 8 positions match TRBD1. Germline V lookup: CDR1 ENHRY, CDR2 SYGVKD. This CDR3 is built from 14 residues. V lost 6 bases and J lost 1; bases outside the gene matches: 4. The CDR3 protein is CAIRRTGINYGYTF. CDR3 bases: TGTGCCATCAGAAGGACAGGGATTAACTATGGCTACACCTTC.

V gene TRBV5-6 combines with J gene TRBJ2-5; D gene ambiguous. Looked up from germline, CDR1 is SGHDT and CDR2 is YYEEEE. Trimming cost V 2 bases and J 4 bases, with 15 bases left between them. This CDR3 comprises 15 residues. CDR3 region: CASSFRSSLSETQYF. CDR3 nucleotide sequence: TGTGCCAGCAGCTTCAGGTCGAGCTTGTCAGAGACCCAGTACTTC.

The chain has TRBV5-1 and TRBJ2-3; D uncertain. This CDR3 spans 14 amino acids. Germline V gene data show CDR1 as SGHRS and CDR2 as YFSETQ. V was pared by 4 bases and J by 0 bases, with 9 bases between. The CDR3 is CASSDSSSTDTQYF. In DNA, the CDR3 is TGCGCCAGCAGCGATAGCTCAAGCACAGATACGCAGTATTTT.

The chain is built from TRBV4-1 and TRBJ2-7; TRBD1 aligns across 8 bases. Trimming cost V 4 bases and J 6 bases; bases outside gene matches: 11. Germline V CDR1 and CDR2: MGHRA, YSYEKL. This CDR3 region has 15 residues. The CDR3 reads CASSPWGQVMSEQYF. The CDR3 DNA follows: TGCGCCAGCAGCCCATGGGGACAGGTAATGAGCGAGCAGTACTTC.

This clone was observed a handful of times. This sequence joins TRBV18 and TRBJ2-7, with 7 bases matching TRBD1. Trimming at V came to 3 bases and at J to 4 bases, leaving 3 bases not matched to a gene. Germline-derived CDR1 and CDR2 are KGHSH and LQKENI. The CDR3 contains 13 residues. CDR3 in DNA: TGTGCCAGCTCACCGACAGGGCAATACGAGCAGTACTTC. Amino acid sequence: CASSPTGQYEQYF.

Ten or more counts support this clone. The rearrangement uses TRBV5-1 and TRBJ1-1; TRBD1 aligns across 9 bases. Trimming at V came to 5 bases and at J to 5 bases, leaving 16 bases not matched to a gene. Germline CDR1 and CDR2: SGHRS and YFSETQ. This CDR3 has 17 amino acids. The CDR3 DNA reads TGCGCCAGCAGGGATCCGAAAACAGGGGGCGGTGGGACTGAAGCTTTCTTT. It encodes CASRDPKTGGGGTEAFF.

This clone was seen more than once but under ten times. CDR3 loop: CASSLVWSTRQETQYF. The CDR3 DNA reads TGTGCCAGCAGCTTGGTGTGGTCCACTAGACAAGAGACCCAGTACTTC. The chain links TRBV5-6 to TRBJ2-5, with D tentatively TRBD2 (5 bases). CDR3 length equals 16 residues. Looked up from germline, CDR1 is SGHDT and CDR2 is YYEEEE. Trimming cost V 0 bases and J 2 bases, with 14 bases left between them.

This sequence joins TRBV7-8 and TRBJ2-7; 8 nucleotides align to TRBD1. This CDR3 has 15 residues. In germline, CDR1 is SGHVS, CDR2 FQNEAQ. Unmatched junction bases numbered 8, after V lost 5 bases and J lost 2 bases. The CDR3 DNA is TGTGCCAGCAGCCCTGGAGGACAGGGAACCTACGAGCAGTACTTC. It specifies CASSPGGQGTYEQYF.

On this clone itself: A read error may produce the germline difference seen at one junction end. This rearrangement joins TRBV2 to TRBJ1-1; TRBD1 agrees at 7 bases. Germline V lookup: CDR1 SNHLY, CDR2 FYNNEI. This CDR3 comprises 13 residues. The CDR3 coding sequence is TGTGCCAGCAGTGAAGGTAGGACAGGCCCTCGTCTCTTT. Translated, it gives CASSEGRTGPRLF.

This sequence joins TRBV9 and TRBJ2-5, with a possible D match to TRBD2 (7 bases). The CDR3 sequence is 16 residues long. V lost 3 bases and J 2 bases, leaving 17 bases between the germline ends. CDR1 and CDR2 from the germline V gene are SGDLS and YYNGEE. CDR3 residues: CASSAARGAGQETQYF. In nucleotides, the CDR3 is TGTGCCAGCAGCGCCGCTCGGGGGGCAGGTCAAGAGACCCAGTACTTC.

In this sample, this clone turned up once. J is TRBJ1-3 and V is TRBV4-1; tentative D call: TRBD1 (5 bases). This CDR3 is built from 16 residues. Germline V gene sequence: CDR1 MGHRA, CDR2 YSYEKL. Trimming took 0 bases from V and 4 from J, leaving 13 bases between them. The CDR3 coding sequence is TGCGCCAGCAGCCAAGATCGTGGCAGGGCCGGAAACACCATATATTTT. Amino acids: CASSQDRGRAGNTIYF.

This chain uses TRBV10-3 with TRBJ1-2; TRBD1 is a possible D gene (5 bases). The germline gives CDR1 ENHRY, CDR2 SYGVKD. V was cut by 10 bases and J by 2 bases, with 20 bases left in between. The CDR3 sequence is 15 residues long. CDR3 DNA sequence: TGTGCCACTAGTTATGACAGTTCCTTCAACTATGGCTACACCTTC. Its protein is CATSYDSSFNYGYTF.

The V gene is TRBV4-3, the J gene TRBJ2-3; 8 nucleotides match TRBD2. The V segment lost 5 bases and the J segment 5 bases; nucleotides outside the gene matches: 15. The CDR3 sequence is 17 residues long. CDR1 LGHNA and CDR2 YSLEER come from the germline V gene. DNA of the CDR3: TGCGCCAGCAGCTACTCCGGGGTTAGCGGGGTGAGAGATACGCAGTATTTT. Protein sequence: CASSYSGVSGVRDTQYF.

The chain employs TRBV5-4 and TRBJ2-7; D perhaps matches TRBD2 (7 bases). The CDR3 runs to 17 residues. V shed 5 bases and J shed 3 bases, with 24 bases lying between them. Germline V gene lookup returns CDR1 SGHNT and CDR2 YYREEE (reference sequence). The CDR3 nucleotides read TGTGCCAGCAGTTCCGCAGGAGGGGGGGGCCGCAGCTACGAGCAGTACTTC. The encoded protein is CASSSAGGGGRSYEQYF.

The chain joins TRBV6-6 to TRBJ2-2; TRBD2 matches at 8 bases. The germline V gene encodes CDR1 MNHNY and CDR2 SVGAGI (reference sequence). Trimming took 10 bases from V and 2 from J; bases not matched to a gene: 6. The CDR3 runs 14 residues. CDR3 DNA: TGTGCCACCGTCCGGGGGGGCAACACCGGGGAGCTGTTTTTT. Protein: CATVRGGNTGELFF.

This clone occurred a few times. Here the CDR3 reads CASSGGGTEAFF. The DNA for the CDR3 is TGCGCCAGCAGCGGGGGGGGAACTGAAGCTTTCTTT. The rearrangement links TRBV5-1 to TRBJ1-1, with a weak D call TRBD1 (5 bases). This CDR3 contains 12 residues. The germline V and J ends were trimmed by 4 bases and 5 bases, with 9 bases remaining between them. The germline gives CDR1 SGHRS, CDR2 YFSETQ.

The V gene is TRBV4-2, the J gene TRBJ1-1; 7 bases align to TRBD1. In germline, CDR1 is LGHNA, CDR2 YNFKEQ. J lost 1 base, V lost 1 base, and 15 bases had no gene match. The CDR3 contains 19 residues. CDR3 region: CASSQVSGGSTGRNTEAFF. The CDR3 DNA sequence: TGTGCCAGCAGCCAAGTAAGCGGAGGGTCGACAGGGAGGAACACTGAAGCTTTCTTT.

This chain links TRBV7-9 with TRBJ2-7; TRBD1 matches 7 bases. J lost 6 bases, V lost 4 bases, and 6 bases had no gene match. CDR1 and CDR2 (germline): SEHNR, FQNEAQ (reference sequence). This CDR3 comprises 13 residues. CDR3 coding DNA: TGTGCCAGCAGCTATAGACAGGGCCTCGAGCAGTACTTC. This translates into CASSYRQGLEQYF.

V usage is TRBV7-9 and J usage is TRBJ1-2; no clear D gene. Trimming removed 11 bases at V and 4 bases at J, with 14 bases between. The V gene's germline CDR1 is SEHNR and CDR2 FQNEAQ (reference sequence). This CDR3 is 12 amino acids long. CDR3 protein: CAVDASVYGYTF. The CDR3 bases are TGTGCCGTAGATGCGTCGGTCTATGGCTACACCTTC.

This sequence joins TRBV9 and TRBJ2-5; 8 bases align to TRBD1. The CDR3 covers 15 residues. CDR1 and CDR2 from the germline V gene are SGDLS and YYNGEE. V lost 4 bases, J lost 2 bases, and 7 bases stayed unmatched. The CDR3, as DNA: TGTGCCAGCAGCCCGAGACAGGGGCGACAAGAGACCCAGTACTTC. It encodes CASSPRQGRQETQYF.